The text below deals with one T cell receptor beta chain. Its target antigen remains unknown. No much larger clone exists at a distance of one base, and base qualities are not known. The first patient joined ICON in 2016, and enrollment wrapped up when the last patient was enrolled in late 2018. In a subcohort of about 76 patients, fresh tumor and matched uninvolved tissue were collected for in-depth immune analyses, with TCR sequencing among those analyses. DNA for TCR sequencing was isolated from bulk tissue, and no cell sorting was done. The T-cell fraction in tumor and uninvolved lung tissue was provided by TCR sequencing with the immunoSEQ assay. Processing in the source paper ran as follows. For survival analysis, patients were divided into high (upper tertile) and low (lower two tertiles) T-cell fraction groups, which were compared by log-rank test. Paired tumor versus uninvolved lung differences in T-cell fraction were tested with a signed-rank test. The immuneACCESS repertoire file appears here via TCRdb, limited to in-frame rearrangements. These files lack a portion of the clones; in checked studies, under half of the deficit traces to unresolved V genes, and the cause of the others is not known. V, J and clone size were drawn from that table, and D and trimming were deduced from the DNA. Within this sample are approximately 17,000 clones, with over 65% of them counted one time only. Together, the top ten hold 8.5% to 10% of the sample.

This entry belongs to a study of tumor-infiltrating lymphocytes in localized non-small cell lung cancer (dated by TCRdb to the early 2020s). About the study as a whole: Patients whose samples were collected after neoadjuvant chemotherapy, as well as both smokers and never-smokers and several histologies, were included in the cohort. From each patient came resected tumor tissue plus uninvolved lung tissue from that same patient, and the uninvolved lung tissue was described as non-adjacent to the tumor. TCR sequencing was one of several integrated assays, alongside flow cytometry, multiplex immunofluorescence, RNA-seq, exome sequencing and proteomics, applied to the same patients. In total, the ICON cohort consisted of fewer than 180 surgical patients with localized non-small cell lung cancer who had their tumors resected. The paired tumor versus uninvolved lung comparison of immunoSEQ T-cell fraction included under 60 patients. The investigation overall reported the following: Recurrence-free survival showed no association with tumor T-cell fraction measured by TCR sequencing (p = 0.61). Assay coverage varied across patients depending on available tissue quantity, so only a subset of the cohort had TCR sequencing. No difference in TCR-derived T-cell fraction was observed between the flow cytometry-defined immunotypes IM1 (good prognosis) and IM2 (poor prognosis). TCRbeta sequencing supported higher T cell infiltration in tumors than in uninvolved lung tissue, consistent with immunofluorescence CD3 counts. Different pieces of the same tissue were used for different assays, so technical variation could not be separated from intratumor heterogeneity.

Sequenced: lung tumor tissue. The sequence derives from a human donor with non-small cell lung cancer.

The CDR3 protein sequence reads: CASRPLSSYNSPLHF. Read as DNA, the sequence is TGTGCCAGTAGACCCTTGAGCTCCTATAATTCACCCCTCCACTTT. In this chain, TRBV19 is recombined with TRBJ1-6; the D gene remains uncertain. Reading from cysteine to phenylalanine, the CDR3 counts 15 amino acids. The sequence is cut down to CDR3 DNA, 45 bases in frame from base 1. V drops 6 bases and J drops 0 bases, leaving 9 bases in between. CDR1 LNHDA and CDR2 SQIVND were looked up in the germline V gene (reference sequence).